Listed here are 15 T cell receptor beta chains from one sample, sequenced in a study of blood T cell repertoires in COVID-19 (dated by TCRdb to the early 2020s). The library was made by the immunoSEQ multiplex PCR assay. Sourced from immuneACCESS, this table was stored by TCRdb with only in-frame sequences that have V and J called. A share of the clones is absent; for the studies checked, an unresolved V gene accounts for under half, and the remainder has no known explanation. In this sample the table shows some 150,000 clones, roughly 83% of which occur a single time. The ten largest clonotypes hold about 31% of the sample. Sample: peripheral blood. These receptors originate from a woman in her sixties or seventies with acute or convalescent COVID-19.

The V call is TRBV6-4, the J call TRBJ1-5, with TRBD1 matching 8 bases. The length of the CDR3 is 18 residues. V trimming: 4 bases; J trimming: 4 bases; junction bases outside the gene matches: 15. Germline V lookup: CDR1 MRHNA, CDR2 SNTAGT. This CDR3 is CASSAPDRGTFWNQPQHF. For the CDR3, the DNA is TGTGCCAGCAGTGCCCCCGACAGGGGAACATTTTGGAATCAGCCCCAGCATTTT.

The table lists this clone with a few counts. The gene calls are TRBV19 and TRBJ1-3; D call uncertain. CDR1 is LNHDA and CDR2 is SQIVND in the germline V gene (reference sequence). The V and J ends lost 3 bases and 1 base respectively, with 10 bases between them. The CDR3 is 15 residues long. For the CDR3, the DNA is TGTGCCAGTAGTATGGAGCTTTATTCTGGAAACACCATATATTTT. As protein: CASSMELYSGNTIYF. Drawing the rest from reference TRBV19 and TRBJ1-3, the complete variable domain is DGGITQSPKYLFRKEGQNVTLSCEQNLNHDAMYWYRQDPGQGLRLIYYSQIVNDFQKGDIAEGYSVSREKKESFPLTVTSAQKNPTAFYLCASSMELYSGNTIYFGEGSWLTVV.

The chain uses TRBV4-2 and TRBJ2-7; perhaps TRBD1 as D (5 bases). V was pared by 3 bases and J by 5 bases, with 17 bases between. Per germline, CDR1 LGHNA and CDR2 YNFKEQ. The CDR3 is 15 amino acids. This chain's CDR3 is CASSQRNTQGNEQYF. DNA of the CDR3: TGTGCCAGCAGCCAGAGAAATACTCAGGGAAACGAGCAGTACTTC.

The genes are TRBV18 and TRBJ2-5, with TRBD2 matching 15 bases. The trim removed 0 bases at V and 2 bases at J, leaving 1 base unmatched. The germline V gene has CDR1 KGHSH and CDR2 LQKENI. The CDR3 extends over 17 amino acids. CDR3 in DNA: TGTGCCAGCTCACCACCGGGGACTAGCGGGGGGCAAGAGACCCAGTACTTC. Its translation is CASSPPGTSGGQETQYF. The full variable domain, rest sourced from reference TRBV18 and TRBJ2-5, is NAGVMQNPRHLVRRRGQEARLRCSPMKGHSHVYWYRQLPEEGLKFMVYLQKENIIDESGMPKERFSAEFPKEGPSILRIQQVVRGDSAAYFCASSPPGTSGGQETQYFGPGTRLLVL.

The chain carries TRBV7-2 and TRBJ1-2, with a tentative D call TRBD1 (5 bases). The ends were cut back, 1 base at V and 6 bases at J, with 12 bases in the middle. Germline assignment: CDR1 SGHTA and CDR2 FQGNSA. The CDR3 consists of 14 residues. The CDR3 region is CASSLDAGFHGYTF. The DNA for the CDR3 is TGTGCCAGCAGCTTAGATGCAGGGTTTCATGGCTACACCTTC.

This clone was counted between two and nine times. The V call is TRBV10-3, the J call TRBJ2-2; the match to TRBD1 covers 7 bases. V lost 7 bases to trimming and J lost 0 bases; unmatched junction nucleotides: 2. The CDR3 is 14 amino acids. Germline CDR1 is ENHRY and CDR2 is SYGVKD. The CDR3 protein is CAIKGQPNTGELFF. For the CDR3, the DNA is TGTGCCATCAAGGGACAGCCGAACACCGGGGAGCTGTTTTTT.

CDR3 in amino acids: CASSLTVLGGGNEQFF. The DNA of the CDR3 is TGTGCCAGCAGCTTAACGGTACTAGGAGGAGGGAATGAGCAGTTCTTC. The chain couples TRBV7-3 to TRBJ2-1, with D maybe TRBD2 (6 bases). The V end was cut by 0 bases, the J end by 7 bases, with 16 bases between. CDR3 length: 16 residues. Germline CDR1 reads SGHTA; CDR2 reads FQGTGA. Complete variable domain (other parts from reference TRBV7-3 and TRBJ2-1): GAGVSQTPSNKVTEKGKYVELRCDPISGHTALYWYRQSLGQGPEFLIYFQGTGAADDSGLPNDRFFAVRPEGSVSTLKIQRTERGDSAVYLCASSLTVLGGGNEQFFGPGTRLTVL.

J is TRBJ2-2 and V is TRBV19; 11 nucleotides match TRBD1. The length of the CDR3 is 16 residues. The germline V gene has CDR1 LNHDA and CDR2 SQIVND (reference sequence). The V and J ends lost 7 bases and 4 bases, in that order; junction bases with no gene match: 8. This CDR3 reads CASNIPGQGGTGELFF. For the CDR3, the DNA is TGTGCCAGTAACATCCCGGGACAGGGGGGCACCGGGGAGCTGTTTTTT.

This sequence joins TRBV3-1 (or the pseudogene TRBV3-2) and TRBJ1-3, with unresolved D. V was pared by 7 bases and J by 0 bases, with 10 bases between. Germline CDR1 is LGHDT and CDR2 is YNNKEL (reference sequence). This CDR3 region has 14 residues. The CDR3 region is CASTSLSSGNTIYF. The CDR3 nucleotides are TGTGCCAGCACTTCCTTGAGCTCTGGAAACACCATATATTTT.

The gene calls are TRBV5-5 and TRBJ1-2; 12 bases line up with TRBD1. The CDR3 totals 15 residues. Germline CDR1 and CDR2: SGHKS and YYEKEE (reference sequence). The junction had 7 bases not matched to a gene; V was cut back by 2 bases and J by 8 bases. The DNA of the CDR3 is TGTGCCAGCAGCTTTTCGGGGGACAGGGGGCGAGGCTACACCTTC. Its translation: CASSFSGDRGRGYTF. Full variable domain (outside the CDR3, taken from reference TRBV5-5 and TRBJ1-2): DAGVTQSPTHLIKTRGQQVTLRCSPISGHKSVSWYQQVLGQGPQFIFQYYEKEERGRGNFPDRFSARQFPNYSSELNVNALLLGDSALYLCASSFSGDRGRGYTFGSGTRLTVV.

The chain joins TRBV14 to TRBJ2-5; 9 positions match TRBD1. Germline V gene data show CDR1 as SGHDN and CDR2 as FVKESK. CDR3 length equals 14 residues. V lost 2 bases to trimming and J lost 3 bases; unmatched junction nucleotides: 1. DNA for the CDR3: TGTGCCAGCAGCCAATGGACAGGGGAAGAGACCCAGTACTTC. It is translated as CASSQWTGEETQYF.

The chain is built from TRBV2 and TRBJ2-3, with 12 bases fitting TRBD1. Unmatched junction bases numbered 17, after V lost 10 bases and J lost 6 bases. CDR1 is SNHLY, CDR2 FYNNEI, per germline. The CDR3 is 17 amino acids. CDR3 amino acids: CATLLGQGAIILDTQYF. CDR3 coding DNA: TGTGCCACTTTACTGGGACAGGGGGCTATTATCTTGGATACGCAGTATTTT.

This clone was counted a few times. J is TRBJ1-2 and V is TRBV7-3; tentative D call: TRBD1 (5 bases). The CDR3 has 13 amino acids. CDR1 is SGHTA, CDR2 FQGTGA, per germline. V lost 5 bases to trimming and J lost 4 bases, with 11 bases between them. The CDR3 coding sequence is TGTGCCAGCAGCCGGACCCAGGGCTATGGCTACACCTTC. Translated: CASSRTQGYGYTF.

The chain joins TRBV15 to TRBJ2-6; D possibly corresponds to TRBD1 (6 bases). This CDR3 is built from 17 residues. The ends were cut back, 3 bases at V and 0 bases at J, with 12 bases in the middle. The germline V gene encodes CDR1 LNHNV and CDR2 YYDKDF (reference sequence). CDR3 region: CATSSRGQLSGANVLTF. The DNA of the CDR3 is TGTGCCACCAGCAGTCGCGGACAGCTCTCTGGGGCCAACGTCCTGACTTTC.

The chain uses TRBV6-5 and TRBJ1-2; weak D call: TRBD1 (5 bases). Trimming removed 5 bases at V and 10 bases at J, with 20 bases between. The CDR3 loop spans 14 amino acids. Germline V lookup: CDR1 MNHEY, CDR2 SVGAGI. The CDR3 is CASSPLDSPRVYTF. CDR3 bases: TGTGCCAGCAGTCCCCTTGACAGTCCCCGAGTCTACACCTTC.